This TCR beta chain was sequenced for a study of T-cell reconstitution after alpha-beta-depleted transplantation in children. A TCRbeta library incorporating unique molecular identifiers was prepared. Each CDR3 protein is one row after TCRdb ran MiXCR on the PCR reads. The table shows 150,000 to 250,000 distinct CDR3 sequences, with 13% to 15% occurring only once. The material was PBMCs from the stem cell graft donor, obtained from the stem cell graft. The TCR was taken from a human donor who donated a stem cell graft to a child with acute lymphoblastic leukemia.

The CDR3 spells CSVEGPLAAGSYNEQFF. In DNA form, the CDR3 reads TGCAGCGTTGAAGGGCCACTAGCGGCAGGTTCCTACAATGAGCAGTTCTTC. V usage is TRBV29-1 and J usage is TRBJ2-1, with 8 bases aligning to TRBD2. The length of the CDR3 is 17 residues. CDR1 and CDR2 from the germline V gene are SQVTM and ANQGSEA. V was pared by 1 base and J by 1 base, with 9 bases of the junction left unmatched.